This T cell receptor beta chain is from a study of cytomegalovirus exposure and HLA in healthy donors. Primers included in the PCR were 60 Vbeta and 13 Jbeta primers. The table came from immunoSEQ multiplex PCR; TCRdb's copy has only in-frame clones and leaves some out. In the table there are 95,000 to 150,000 clones, 75% to 85% of which are singletons. This CDR3 contains 17 residues. CDR1 SNHLY and CDR2 FYNNEI come from the germline V gene. The V gene end was trimmed by 9 bases and the J gene end by 0 bases; junction bases not matched to a gene: 12. This sequence joins TRBV2 and TRBJ1-5; TRBD1 aligns across 9 bases. The sequence was obtained from a woman in her forties or fifties in good health and CMV-seropositive. The sequenced material came from PBMCs. The CDR3 coding sequence is TGTGCCAGTCGGAGAAGTTCGGACAGGGGTAGCAATCAGCCCCAGCATTTT. Its protein is CASRRSSDRGSNQPQHF.